This TCR beta chain derives from a study of shared clonotypes between healthy human individuals (dated by TCRdb to about 2020). With regard to the full study: The cohort comprised a couple of women and a few men aged 18 to 49 years. The study deeply sequenced blood TCR repertoires of about 5 healthy adults to estimate repertoire size and the extent of clonotype sharing between individuals. Between about 0.9 and 10 billion PBMCs per donor were obtained by leukapheresis. Libraries were prepared and TCR repertoires were sequenced by different laboratories using diverse techniques, in order to increase sequencing depth and limit assay-specific biases. For each donor, CD4 naive and CD4 memory were each given three plates, CD8 naive was given two plates, and CD8 memory was given one plate. Points the paper makes about the study in general: Naive subsets generally had larger estimated clonotype richness than memory subsets did. Based on pairwise subsampling, the degree of clonotype sharing among donors was expected to be affected by sequencing depth. Sharing across several donors was observed for about 5% of naive CD4, under 4% of naive CD8, over 2% of memory CD4, and around 0.4% of memory CD8 clonotypes. Higher generation probabilities were observed for clonotypes shared by all four sorted-subset donors than for non-shared clonotypes. Only blood was sampled, and tissue TCR repertoires likely differ from those in blood. Even with the large sequencing depth, rarefaction of the sorted-subset datasets indicated that sequencing was incomplete. Because the study included a small number of donors, the genetic and exposure-history diversity represented was limited.

This clone occurred many times. Its antigen has not been determined. Qualities for individual bases were not recorded, and no much larger clone is one base off. TCR CDR3 regions were amplified from genomic DNA by multiplex PCR using the deep immunoSEQ assay. Extracted genomic DNA from each cell subset was spread evenly across all wells of several immunoSEQ 96-well plates, with each plate serving as a replicate. For sorted subsets, around 200 ng genomic DNA, equal to approximately 30,000 T cell genomes, was loaded into each replicate PCR. The purified libraries were quantified using a Qubit 3.0 fluorometer, sized with a Bioanalyzer 2100, and then quantified again using the KAPA Library Quantification kit. Every immunoSEQ 96-well plate was sequenced on a separate single-read 150-cycle Illumina NextSeq 550 flow cell. As for how the authors treated the data: Because only junctional sequences without quality scores were contained in the immunoSEQ output, filtering matching that applied to full-length reads could not be performed. To assign V/J genes and CDR3, sequences were annotated against IMGT germline references using PyIR, a Python wrapper for IgBLAST v1.9. Any read was removed if the V/J assignment was weak (E-value above 1e-6), the CDR3 was missing, or the read contained stop codons, out-of-frame junctions, or ambiguous translated residues. A V3J clonotype was defined by an identical inferred V gene, J gene, and CDR3 amino acid sequence. Percentage overlap between repertoires was computed as shared unique clonotypes divided by the size of the smaller repertoire. RTK rarefaction, the Chao1 estimator, and Recon v2.1 estimates of unobserved clonotypes were used to assess repertoire richness. Generation probabilities were computed with OLGA for all TCRbeta clonotypes obtained by the gDNA method from four donors. TCRdb mirrors the immuneACCESS table, restricted to in-frame sequences. Some clones are absent from its copies; in checked studies, under half trace to an unresolved V gene, and the reason for the others is unknown. V, J and clone size are taken as reported in that table, and D and trimming were inferred from the DNA itself. The sample table contains 730,000 or so clones; only one count was recorded for 60% to 80% of them. About 1.7% of the sample is taken by the ten largest.

From a lookup of the germline V gene, CDR1 and CDR2 are SNHLY and FYNNEI. Trimming takes 3 bases off V and 11 bases off J; junction bases not matched to a gene: 12. The CDR3, cysteine through phenylalanine, is 14 amino acids long. Only CDR3 DNA is held: 42 bases, read in frame from base 1. Healthy HIV-negative adults with no recently reported acute infections or vaccinations were included as donors. Only Caucasian adults living in Nashville, Tennessee, USA were represented among the donors. CD4+ T cells were enriched by magnetic negative selection, after which naive cells were positively selected on CD45RA and the negative fraction was taken as the memory subset. After blood collection by leukapheresis, PBMCs were isolated using Ficoll-Histopaque density gradient centrifugation and then cryopreserved in the vapor phase of liquid nitrogen. Analytical flow cytometry was used to check the purity and quantity of every magnetically sorted T cell population. Genomic DNA was isolated from each sorted fraction and quantified by UV absorbance on a Nanodrop 2000c.

The sequenced sample consisted of memory CD4+ T cells sorted from blood. The cell subset or site label, as the study defines it: CD45RA-negative fraction. The source of this sequence is a woman in her 30s in good health. Recombination linked TRBV2 to TRBJ1-1; 7 bases in the junction line up with TRBD1. The DNA reads TGTGCCAGCAGTGATCACCAAATGACAGGGTATGCTTTCTTT. Translated, it reads CASSDHQMTGYAFF.